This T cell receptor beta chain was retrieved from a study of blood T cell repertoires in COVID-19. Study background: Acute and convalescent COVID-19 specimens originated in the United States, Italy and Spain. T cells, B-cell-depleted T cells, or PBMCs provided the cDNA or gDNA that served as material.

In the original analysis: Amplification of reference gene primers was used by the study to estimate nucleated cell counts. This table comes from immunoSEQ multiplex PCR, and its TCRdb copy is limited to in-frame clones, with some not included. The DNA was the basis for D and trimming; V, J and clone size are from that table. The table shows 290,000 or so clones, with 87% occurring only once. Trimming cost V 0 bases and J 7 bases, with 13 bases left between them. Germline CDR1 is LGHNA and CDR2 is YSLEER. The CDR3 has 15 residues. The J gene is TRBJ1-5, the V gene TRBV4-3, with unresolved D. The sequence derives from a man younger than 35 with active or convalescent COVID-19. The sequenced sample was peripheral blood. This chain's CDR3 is CASSQDESRRQPQHF. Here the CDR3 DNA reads TGCGCCAGCAGCCAAGACGAAAGCCGGAGGCAGCCCCAGCATTTT.